Below are 17 T cell receptor beta chains sequenced from a single sample in a study of cytomegalovirus exposure and HLA in healthy donors. Clones were read by immunoSEQ multiplex PCR, and TCRdb kept only the in-frame ones, dropping some. The sample carries 45,000 to 65,000 clones, 93% recorded once. Sequencing used PBMCs. The receptor source for this set is a woman under 30 in good health and CMV-seropositive.

J is TRBJ2-1 and V is TRBV19; D might be TRBD1 (5 bases). CDR3 size: 12 residues. V gave up 6 bases and J gave up 10 bases, with 13 bases separating them. Germline V CDR1 and CDR2: LNHDA, SQIVND (reference sequence). The CDR3, as DNA: TGTGCCAGTAGCAACCTGGGGCAGGAGCAGTTCTTC. Its protein product is CASSNLGQEQFF.

The chain recombines TRBV5-1 with TRBJ2-7; weak D call: TRBD2 (6 bases). Germline V CDR1 and CDR2: SGHRS, YFSETQ. This CDR3 comprises 12 residues. The ends were cut back, 7 bases at V and 0 bases at J, with 8 bases in the middle. In DNA form, the CDR3 reads TGCGCCAGCGGGAGGAGCTCCTACGAGCAGTACTTC. Translating it yields CASGRSSYEQYF.

In its sample, this clone was seen a few times. The chain recombines TRBV30 with TRBJ2-7; a weak D match, TRBD1 (6 bases). Trimming left V 7 bases short and J 9 bases short, with 19 bases between. Per germline, CDR1 GTSNPN and CDR2 SVGIG (reference sequence). The CDR3 is 12 amino acids. Here the CDR3 reads CAFQQGNEGQYF. In nucleotides, the CDR3 is TGTGCCTTCCAGCAGGGGAACGAAGGGCAGTACTTC.

The chain is built from TRBV7-3 and TRBJ2-4, with D possibly matching TRBD2 (5 bases). The germline V and J ends were trimmed by 1 base and 7 bases, with 8 bases remaining between them. Germline V gives CDR1 SGHTA, CDR2 FQGTGA. The CDR3 sequence is 13 residues long. Here the CDR3 DNA reads TGTGCCAGCAGCTTAAGTTCGGGGAACATTCAGTACTTC. This gives the protein CASSLSSGNIQYF.

The J gene is TRBJ1-2, the V gene TRBV19; unclear D gene. The V gene lost 0 bases and the J gene lost 0 bases, with 14 bases spanning the gap. Germline V gene data show CDR1 as LNHDA and CDR2 as SQIVND (reference sequence). This CDR3 has 17 amino acids. In DNA form, the CDR3 reads TGTGCCAGTAGTATAGATTTACAGAGCGGAGCTAACTATGGCTACACCTTC. This gives the protein CASSIDLQSGANYGYTF.

V and J are TRBV4-2 and TRBJ1-3; 7 bases map to TRBD1. J gave up 4 bases and V 2 bases, and 8 bases lay outside the gene matches. Looked up from germline, CDR1 is LGHNA and CDR2 is YNFKEQ. The CDR3 runs 16 residues. The CDR3 spells CASSQNPQGFGNTIYF. CDR3 in DNA: TGTGCCAGCAGCCAAAACCCACAGGGGTTCGGAAACACCATATATTTT.

This chain connects TRBV4-1 to TRBJ2-5; maybe TRBD2 (6 bases). The CDR3 runs 13 residues. CDR1 MGHRA and CDR2 YSYEKL come from the germline V gene. Trimming shortened V by 2 bases and J by 5 bases, and 9 bases separated the two germline ends. The chain's CDR3 is CASSQTAGETQYF. The CDR3 coding sequence is TGCGCCAGCAGCCAAACCGCGGGGGAGACCCAGTACTTC.

This chain uses TRBV2 with TRBJ1-5, with D tentatively TRBD1 (6 bases). The CDR3 extends over 14 amino acids. The V and J ends lost 6 bases and 2 bases respectively, with 11 bases between them. From germline, CDR1 is SNHLY and CDR2 FYNNEI. CDR3 nucleotides: TGTGCCAGCAGCACAGGGAACCGCAATCAGCCCCAGCATTTT. Residues: CASSTGNRNQPQHF.

The V call is TRBV2, the J call TRBJ2-7; TRBD2 aligns across 7 bases. V gave up 10 bases and J gave up 5 bases; unmatched junction bases: 5. Germline CDR1 and CDR2: SNHLY and FYNNEI. This CDR3 has 11 amino acids. The CDR3 sequence is CATWTRHEQYF. The CDR3, as DNA: TGTGCCACTTGGACTAGACACGAGCAGTACTTC.

The chain joins TRBV9 to TRBJ1-6; D gene ambiguous. CDR3 length: 14 amino acids. Trimming cost V 2 bases and J 7 bases, with 10 bases left between them. The V gene's germline CDR1 is SGDLS and CDR2 YYNGEE. This CDR3 is CASSVRAGNSPLHF. CDR3 bases: TGTGCCAGCAGCGTGAGGGCGGGAAATTCACCCCTCCACTTT.

The CDR3 sequence: CASWAGNEQFF. Here the CDR3 DNA reads TGTGCCAGCTGGGCAGGCAATGAGCAGTTCTTC. J is TRBJ2-1 and V is TRBV19; D is ambiguous. Trimming left V 9 bases short and J 6 bases short, with 9 bases between. Germline V gives CDR1 LNHDA, CDR2 SQIVND (reference sequence). CDR3 length equals 11 residues.

This chain uses TRBV15 with TRBJ1-5, with 7 bases lining up with TRBD1. Germline-derived CDR1 and CDR2 are LNHNV and YYDKDF (reference sequence). J lost 4 bases, V lost 1 base, and 4 bases had no gene match. The CDR3 consists of 15 residues. In DNA form, the CDR3 reads TGTGCCACCAGCAGAGTGACAGGGTTAAATCAGCCCCAGCATTTT. This translates into CATSRVTGLNQPQHF.

The V call is TRBV7-2, the J call TRBJ1-2; possibly TRBD1 for D (6 bases). The CDR3 consists of 14 residues. CDR1 and CDR2 from the germline V gene are SGHTA and FQGNSA. Trimming stripped 4 bases from V and 12 bases from J, with 21 bases between. This CDR3 reads CASSSPWGLGGHTF. Written as DNA, the CDR3 is TGTGCCAGCAGCTCGCCCTGGGGGCTTGGGGGCCACACCTTC.

This clone was picked up one time. This chain uses TRBV5-6 with TRBJ1-1; a weak D match, TRBD1 (5 bases). CDR3 size: 14 residues. V dropped 1 base and J dropped 1 base, with 8 bases sitting between them. Germline-derived CDR1 and CDR2 are SGHDT and YYEEEE. CDR3 bases: TGTGCCAGCAGCTTGATGGGGCCGAACACTGAAGCTTTCTTT. Its translation is CASSLMGPNTEAFF.

This clone was detected only once. The genes are TRBV9 and TRBJ1-3; no reliable D call. Trimming shortened V by 4 bases and J by 7 bases, and 15 bases separated the two germline ends. From germline, CDR1 is SGDLS and CDR2 YYNGEE. The CDR3 has 14 residues. The CDR3 bases are TGTGCCAGCAGCCCCCCAGCGGCGGGGAACACCATATATTTT. It specifies CASSPPAAGNTIYF. The variable domain in full, completed from reference TRBV9 and TRBJ1-3, reads DSGVTQTPKHLITATGQRVTLRCSPRSGDLSVYWYQQSLDQGLQFLIQYYNGEERAKGNILERFSAQQFPDLHSELNLSSLELGDSALYFCASSPPAAGNTIYFGEGSWLTVV.

This sequence joins TRBV7-9 and TRBJ1-3; D unclear. The germline gives CDR1 SEHNR, CDR2 FQNEAQ (reference sequence). CDR3 length: 11 amino acids. V lost 5 bases to trimming and J lost 4 bases, with 3 bases between them. The DNA of the CDR3 is TGTGCCAGCAGCCAAGGAAACACCATATATTTT. This codes for CASSQGNTIYF. Combining the CDR3 with reference TRBV7-9 and TRBJ1-3 gives the whole variable domain DTGVSQNPRHKITKRGQNVTFRCDPISEHNRLYWYRQTLGQGPEFLTYFQNEAQLEKSRLLSDRFSAERPKGSFSTLEIQRTEQGDSAMYLCASSQGNTIYFGEGSWLTVV.

The genes are TRBV9 and TRBJ1-5; TRBD1 is a possible D gene (5 bases). The CDR3 runs 14 residues. CDR1 is SGDLS, CDR2 YYNGEE, per germline. V was shortened by 0 bases and J by 3 bases, with 7 bases between the two germline ends. The CDR3 region has the DNA TGTGCCAGCAGCGTAGTAGGGGACAATCAGCCCCAGCATTTT. This translates into CASSVVGDNQPQHF.